There are a few counts of the clone carrying this T cell receptor beta chain. The sample originates from a study of cytomegalovirus exposure and HLA in healthy donors. Study-level background: When 350 to 400 donors were genotyped, 81% of them were found to fall in the Caucasian-associated ancestry cluster.

This CDR3 contains 15 residues. V dropped 5 bases and J dropped 5 bases, with 18 bases sitting between them. The germline V gene has CDR1 SGHAT and CDR2 FQNNGV. Researchers ran the PCR with 60 Vbeta and 13 Jbeta primers. As handled by the study authors: Later reanalysis found around 84 million unique TCR beta chains, 10 million to 12 million of them shared. Data came from immunoSEQ multiplex PCR; TCRdb stores just in-frame clones and leaves some out. V and J calls and clone size are those listed in that table; D and trimming were worked out from the DNA. The table includes some 150,000 clones, roughly 77% detected once.

Sequencing used PBMCs. The chain uses TRBV11-2 and TRBJ1-1; D is possibly TRBD1 (6 bases). The clonotype was recovered from a woman in her twenties or thirties in good health and CMV-seronegative. The CDR3: CASSPQPGVGTEAFF. CDR3 in DNA: TGTGCCAGCAGCCCGCAGCCAGGGGTGGGTACTGAAGCTTTCTTT.